This TCR beta chain was documented in a study of graft-versus-host responses after intestinal transplantation. About the study: Multivisceral, liver-intestinal, or isolated intestinal grafts went to recipients. Following induction with anti-thymocyte globulin, all recipients were given tacrolimus and steroids for approximately 3 years. Study results and caveats: The highest levels of circulating GvH clones went along with early declines in HvG clones after transplant. GvH clones detected in recipient marrow included some appearing first in ileum or blood.

Assay: immunoSEQ multiplex PCR; the TCRdb copy retains only in-frame clones and omits some. Found here are roughly 90,000 clones, about 85% of them singletons; the top ten hold around 0.3%. CDR1 MNHEY and CDR2 SMNVEV come from the germline V gene (reference sequence). The CDR3 loop spans 16 amino acids. The V end was cut by 1 base, the J end by 1 base, with 13 bases between. With regard to this clone: The antigen is not known.

This chain joins TRBV27 and TRBJ1-1; D remains unclear. This clonotype was obtained from a human donor who was the organ donor for an intestinal transplant. Sequenced here: unstimulated CD4+ T cells sorted from spleen or lymph node cells, sampled before transplant. The CDR3 DNA sequence: TGTGCCAGCAGTTTATATAGTACACGGGGGAACACTGAAGCTTTCTTT. This codes for CASSLYSTRGNTEAFF.